Each of the 16 T cell receptor beta chains below was sequenced from the same sample in a study of glioma-infiltrating T cells after dendritic cell vaccination. Profiling relied on immunoSEQ multiplex PCR, and the TCRdb table lists in-frame clones only, not all of them. The data hold some 60,000 clones, with roughly 80% observed a single time. Documented time point: after dendritic cell vaccination, including at tumor progression/relapse. The sample in question was blood, obtained after dendritic cell vaccination. These TCRs come from a human donor with glioblastoma.

V gene TRBV7-8 combines with J gene TRBJ1-1, with a weak D call TRBD1 (6 bases). This CDR3 has 15 amino acids. Germline V gene sequence: CDR1 SGHVS, CDR2 FQNEAQ. The germline V and J ends were trimmed by 6 bases and 5 bases, with 19 bases remaining between them. CDR3 bases: TGTGCCAGCAGTAAATCATATGGGACATGGACTGAAGCTTTCTTT. This codes for CASSKSYGTWTEAFF.

The rearrangement links TRBV6-6 to TRBJ1-2; D is possibly TRBD1 (5 bases). V lost 3 bases to trimming and J lost 5 bases, with 16 bases between them. Germline lookup yields CDR1 MNHNY and CDR2 SVGAGI (reference sequence). This CDR3 contains 15 residues. CDR3 residues: CASSYDGTQGYGYTF. The CDR3 region has the DNA TGTGCCAGCAGTTATGATGGCACTCAGGGTTATGGCTACACCTTC.

This chain joins TRBV30 and TRBJ1-2; D ambiguous. V dropped 0 bases and J dropped 2 bases, with 7 bases sitting between them. Germline V gene lookup returns CDR1 GTSNPN and CDR2 SVGIG (reference sequence). The CDR3 spans 13 residues. CDR3 in amino acids: CAWSVTGNYGYTF. CDR3 DNA: TGTGCCTGGAGTGTGACGGGGAACTATGGCTACACCTTC.

The chain employs TRBV10-2 and TRBJ1-1; D gene uncertain. Deletions cut 0 bases from V and 6 bases from J, with 8 bases between. Germline assignment: CDR1 WSHSY and CDR2 SAAADI. The CDR3 has 13 residues. CDR3 DNA: TGCGCCAGCAGTGAGTCGGGAGTAGCTGAAGCTTTCTTT. Translating gives CASSESGVAEAFF.

This clone was counted a few times. The chain has TRBV9 and TRBJ1-2; 9 nucleotides line up with TRBD1. Germline CDR1 is SGDLS and CDR2 is YYNGEE. V lost 4 bases, J lost 7 bases, and 11 bases stayed unmatched. The length of the CDR3 is 15 residues. The CDR3 DNA is TGTGCCAGCAGCATTCACCGCGGGACAGGGAGTGGCTACACCTTC. It translates to CASSIHRGTGSGYTF.

The chain employs TRBV29-1 and TRBJ2-2; D ambiguous. V was pared by 4 bases and J by 0 bases, with 9 bases between. Germline CDR1 reads SQVTM; CDR2 reads ANQGSEA. This CDR3 contains 14 residues. The CDR3 DNA reads TGCAGCGTTGGTCACTCCGCGAACACCGGGGAGCTGTTTTTT. Its translation: CSVGHSANTGELFF.

The J gene is TRBJ2-3, the V gene TRBV4-1; D not resolved. V lost 1 base and J lost 5, with 4 bases in between. The length of the CDR3 is 12 residues. CDR1 and CDR2 from the germline V gene are MGHRA and YSYEKL. The CDR3 region is CASSQVLDTQYF. The CDR3 region has the DNA TGCGCCAGCAGCCAAGTCCTAGATACGCAGTATTTT.

This sequence joins TRBV7-9 and TRBJ2-1; TRBD2 matches at 10 bases. The trim removed 1 base at V and 6 bases at J, leaving 12 bases unmatched. From germline, CDR1 is SEHNR and CDR2 FQNEAQ (reference sequence). This CDR3 is 18 amino acids long. The CDR3 spells CASSLVWLSGGIGNEQFF. CDR3 DNA: TGTGCCAGCAGCTTAGTATGGCTTAGCGGGGGGATAGGCAATGAGCAGTTCTTC.

The V and J genes are TRBV7-8 and TRBJ1-2; a weak D match, TRBD1 (6 bases). CDR1 and CDR2 from the germline V gene are SGHVS and FQNEAQ. CDR3 length: 16 amino acids. Trimming left V 3 bases short and J 4 bases short, with 18 bases between. CDR3 amino acids: CASSLSTGQTLYGYTF. The CDR3 bases are TGTGCCAGCAGCTTGTCCACAGGACAGACCCTCTATGGCTACACCTTC.

The chain links TRBV6-5 to TRBJ1-2; D uncertain. The germline gives CDR1 MNHEY, CDR2 SVGAGI. The CDR3 is 13 residues long. V lost 6 bases to trimming and J lost 1 base, with 9 bases between them. The CDR3 sequence: CASSPEGNYGYTF. CDR3 sequence (DNA): TGTGCCAGCAGCCCGGAGGGTAACTATGGCTACACCTTC.

To note about this clone: Germline is not matched at one junction end, which may reflect a read error. This chain joins TRBV29-1 and TRBJ2-7; D might be TRBD2 (6 bases). Germline V lookup: CDR1 SQVTM, CDR2 ANQGSEA. The CDR3 totals 13 residues. In DNA form, the CDR3 reads TGCAGCGCCCGACTAGGCTCATCCTACGGGCAGTACTTC. It codes for CSARLGSSYGQYF.

This clone appeared a few times. This rearrangement joins TRBV5-1 to TRBJ1-1; D is possibly TRBD1 (5 bases). The CDR3 is made up of 15 amino acids. The V gene lost 0 bases and the J gene lost 1 base, with 10 bases spanning the gap. Germline V CDR1 and CDR2: SGHRS, YFSETQ. Written as DNA, the CDR3 is TGCGCCAGCAGCTTGGATGGGGGGAAGAACACTGAAGCTTTCTTT. Protein: CASSLDGGKNTEAFF.

In this sample, this clone turned up a few times. This sequence joins TRBV7-2 and TRBJ2-7; 9 bases are shared with TRBD2. V shed 5 bases and J 6 bases; nucleotides not matched to a gene: 11. There are 15 residues in the CDR3. Germline V gene data show CDR1 as SGHTA and CDR2 as FQGNSA. CDR3 bases: TGTGCCAGCAGCCCCCCGGCGGGGGGGGAGGTCGAGCAGTACTTC. Translating it yields CASSPPAGGEVEQYF.

V and J are TRBV19 and TRBJ1-4; 8 bases map to TRBD1. V lost 6 bases and J lost 7; bases outside the gene matches: 7. The CDR3 runs 14 residues. Germline V lookup: CDR1 LNHDA, CDR2 SQIVND (reference sequence). The CDR3 nucleotides are TGTGCCAGTAGCACGACAGGGGTCCGTGAAAAACTGTTTTTT. Protein sequence: CASSTTGVREKLFF.

The chain links TRBV7-3 to TRBJ2-6, with D possibly matching TRBD1 (5 bases). The CDR3 extends over 17 amino acids. Between the trimmed V and J ends, which lost 5 bases and 0 bases, there was a span of 14 bases. Germline CDR1 reads SGHTA; CDR2 reads FQGTGA. CDR3 nucleotide sequence: TGTGCCAGCAGCCCCCGGGCAGGGTCCTCTGGGGCCAACGTCCTGACTTTC. Its translation: CASSPRAGSSGANVLTF.

The V call is TRBV4-3, the J call TRBJ2-6; perhaps TRBD1 as D (5 bases). The V gene lost 2 bases and the J gene lost 0 bases, with 20 bases spanning the gap. There are 20 residues in the CDR3. Germline CDR1 reads LGHNA; CDR2 reads YSLEER. In DNA form, the CDR3 reads TGCGCCAGCAGCCAACGTGTATGGGGTGCTCAGGGCTCTGGGGCCAACGTCCTGACTTTC. Its protein product is CASSQRVWGAQGSGANVLTF.